This T cell receptor beta chain originates from a study of OX40 agonist ivuxolimab in advanced cancers. At the level of the study: Cancers in dose escalation were hepatocellular, melanoma, renal cell and head and neck.

Notes on the study in general: The expanded peripheral T cells' antigen specificity was not determined. CD4+ and CD8+ blood T cells expanded clonally by week 6 at 0.1 to 3.0 mg/kg. Average numbers of expanded clones were greater in CD8+ T cells than in CD4+.

Clones were sequenced by immunoSEQ multiplex PCR, and TCRdb holds only the in-frame ones, with some missing. This sample has roughly 70,000 clones, with 70% to 90% found just once. This clone was seen a handful of times. Its antigen is undetermined. Germline-derived CDR1 and CDR2 are SGHNT and YYREEE (reference sequence). Trimming removed 3 bases from V and 3 bases from J, with 12 bases in between. The CDR3 is made up of 14 amino acids. V and J are TRBV5-4 and TRBJ2-5; tentatively, D is TRBD2 (6 bases). This clonotype was sampled from an adult with an advanced solid tumor such as melanoma, head and neck, liver or kidney cancer. Sequencing used CD4+ or CD8+ T cells sorted from blood, obtained in a trial of the OX40 agonist ivuxolimab. CDR3 in amino acids: CASSSPGGEETQYF. The DNA of the CDR3 is TGTGCCAGCAGCTCCCCCGGGGGAGAAGAGACCCAGTACTTC. Supplemented by reference TRBV5-4 and TRBJ2-5, the full variable domain reads ETGVTQSPTHLIKTRGQQVTLRCSSQSGHNTVSWYQQALGQGPQFIFQYYREEENGRGNFPPRFSGLQFPNYSSELNVNALELDDSALYLCASSSPGGEETQYFGPGTRLLVL.